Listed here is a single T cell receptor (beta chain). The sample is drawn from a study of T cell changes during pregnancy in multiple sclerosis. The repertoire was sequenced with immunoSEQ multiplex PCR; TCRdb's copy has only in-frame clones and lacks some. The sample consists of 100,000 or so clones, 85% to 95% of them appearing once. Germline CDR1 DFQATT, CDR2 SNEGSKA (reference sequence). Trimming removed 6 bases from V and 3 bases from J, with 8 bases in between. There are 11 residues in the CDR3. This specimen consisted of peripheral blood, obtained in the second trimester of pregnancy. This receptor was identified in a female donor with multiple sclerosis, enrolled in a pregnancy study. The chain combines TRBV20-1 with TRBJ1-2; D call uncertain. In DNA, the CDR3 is TGCAGTGCCGGTACGGACTATGGCTACACCTTC. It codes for CSAGTDYGYTF.